The 4 T cell receptor beta chains reported below all come from one sample, sequenced in a study of T cell responses to AZD1222 COVID-19 vaccine (dated by TCRdb to about 2021). Receptor amplification or capture employed the immunoSEQ multiplex PCR assay. The immuneACCESS repertoire file appears here via TCRdb, limited to in-frame rearrangements. These files lack a portion of the clones; in checked studies, under half of the deficit traces to unresolved V genes, and the cause of the others is not known. The sample includes approximately 150,000 clones, with roughly 86% observed a single time. 5% to 5.5% of the sample goes to the ten largest clones. Interpreted using the paper, the time point label stands for: about 28 days (+/-7) after the second vaccine dose. The meaning of the sample's treatment or condition label: meningococcal conjugate vaccine given as trial control. The sequencing here drew on peripheral blood, taken 28 days after the second dose of the MenACWY control vaccine. These receptors were taken from an adult who received the MenACWY meningococcal vaccine as a control.

The chain combines TRBV28 with TRBJ1-2; D call uncertain. Per the germline V gene, CDR1 is MDHEN and CDR2 is SYDVKM. V lost 10 bases and J lost 8, with 20 bases in between. The CDR3 length is 13 residues. CDR3 loop: CAINSGGSRGYTF. The CDR3 coding sequence is TGTGCCATCAACTCAGGAGGGTCGCGCGGCTACACCTTC.

This rearrangement joins TRBV19 to TRBJ2-7; D uncertain. V lost 1 base and J lost 6, with 10 bases in between. Germline-derived CDR1 and CDR2 are LNHDA and SQIVND (reference sequence). This CDR3 is built from 13 residues. Written as DNA, the CDR3 is TGTGCCAGTAGTATAGGCCCAGGATCCGAGCAGTACTTC. Amino acid sequence: CASSIGPGSEQYF.

The rearrangement uses TRBV4-1 and TRBJ2-3, with unresolved D. The germline V gene has CDR1 MGHRA and CDR2 YSYEKL. The V end was cut by 1 base, the J end by 0 bases, with 11 bases between. CDR3 size: 16 residues. The CDR3 region is CASSQGYGDSTDTQYF. The CDR3 DNA follows: TGCGCCAGCAGCCAAGGTTATGGCGATAGCACAGATACGCAGTATTTT.

V usage is TRBV11-3 and J usage is TRBJ1-1; 9 bases align to TRBD1. The J segment lost 2 bases and the V segment lost 4 bases, leaving 14 bases of the junction unmatched. The CDR3 loop spans 18 amino acids. Germline V gene lookup returns CDR1 SGHNT and CDR2 YENEEA. The CDR3 region is CASSSRTGQGWDNTEAFF. In DNA form, the CDR3 reads TGTGCCAGCAGCTCCCGAACGGGACAGGGTTGGGATAACACTGAAGCTTTCTTT.